This T cell receptor beta chain was identified in a study of T-cell memory formation after mild COVID-19. Broader study findings: Some clones that responded turned up in pre-infection memory, which suggests that cross-reactive memory joined in.

Each CDR3 protein is one row after TCRdb ran MiXCR on the 5' RACE reads. The profile shows 35,000 to 55,000 distinct CDR3 sequences, less than 9.5% of them singletons. This clonotype was found once. Its antigen is unknown. Sequenced input: PBMCs or a T cell subset sorted from them (not recorded which). The source of this sequence is an adult woman who had mild COVID-19 (a few samples of this study predate the infection). Cell type and time point are not known.

CDR3 amino acids: CASRVGAINYGYTF. CDR3 nucleotides: TGTGCCAGCCGAGTGGGGGCGATAAACTATGGCTACACCTTC. The chain links TRBV7-2 to TRBJ1-2; possibly TRBD1 for D (6 bases). CDR1 is SGHTA, CDR2 FQGNSA, per germline. The CDR3 has 14 amino acids. The V and J ends lost 8 bases and 2 bases respectively, with 15 bases between them.